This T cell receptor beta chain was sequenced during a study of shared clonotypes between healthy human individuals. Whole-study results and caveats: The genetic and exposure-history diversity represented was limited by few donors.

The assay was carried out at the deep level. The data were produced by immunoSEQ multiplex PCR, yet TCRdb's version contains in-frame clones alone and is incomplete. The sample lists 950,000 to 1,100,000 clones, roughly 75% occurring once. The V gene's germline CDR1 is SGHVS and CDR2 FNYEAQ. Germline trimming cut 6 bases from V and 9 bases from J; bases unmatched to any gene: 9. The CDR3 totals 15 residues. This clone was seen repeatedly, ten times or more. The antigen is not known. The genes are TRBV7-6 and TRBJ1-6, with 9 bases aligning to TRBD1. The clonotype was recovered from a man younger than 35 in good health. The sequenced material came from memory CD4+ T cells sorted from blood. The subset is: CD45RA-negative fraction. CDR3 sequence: CASSQQGTGTSPLHF. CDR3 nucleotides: TGTGCCAGCAGTCAACAGGGGACAGGGACTTCACCCCTCCACTTT.